This TCR beta chain was captured in a study of radiation and T cells in renal cell carcinoma. General observations from the study: From baseline, blood top tumor clonotypes peaked at 2 weeks post-radiation. Baseline intratumoral clonotype presence is unknown without pretreatment biopsies.

CDR3 length equals 14 residues. Germline CDR1 reads MRHNA; CDR2 reads SNTAGT. V was shortened by 4 bases and J by 2 bases, with 9 bases between the two germline ends. Noted time point: blood 4 weeks post-SBRT, at nephrectomy. Treatment described: 15 Gy SBRT to primary tumor, nephrectomy 4 weeks later. Radiation-treated patients gave blood at baseline, week 2 and week 4. The patient's renal cell carcinoma had clear cell pathology. Worth noting for this clone: The antigen is unknown.

TCRdb's copy holds only in-frame clones and misses some; the assay was immunoSEQ multiplex PCR. This sample has about 170,000 clones; about 87% occur once, and the top ten carry about 11%. This rearrangement joins TRBV6-4 to TRBJ1-5; D remains unclear. This TCR came from a woman between 45 and 60 years old with renal cell carcinoma. The specimen was blood, collected from a patient whose treatment included radiotherapy and nephrectomy. This CDR3 reads CASSAPWGNQPQHF. The CDR3 DNA reads as TGTGCCAGCAGTGCCCCCTGGGGCAATCAGCCCCAGCATTTT.